This T cell receptor beta chain was identified during a study of shared clonotypes between healthy human individuals. The table came from immunoSEQ multiplex PCR; TCRdb's copy has only in-frame clones and leaves some out. The sample shows roughly 1 million clones, 60% to 80% of them seen only once. Deletions cut 3 bases from V and 2 bases from J, with 12 bases between. Germline assignment: CDR1 SNHLY and CDR2 FYNNEI. The CDR3 sequence is 15 residues long. The clonotype originates from a young man in good health. The source material was memory CD4+ T cells sorted from blood. Regarding subset: CD45RA-negative fraction. V usage is TRBV2 and J usage is TRBJ2-3; no reliable D call. CDR3 sequence (DNA): TGTGCCAGCAGTGACGGCAGAAGATTCACAGATACGCAGTATTTT. Protein: CASSDGRRFTDTQYF.